These 32 T cell receptor beta chains share one sample of origin, sequenced in a study of T cells after yellow fever vaccination. Each CDR3 protein is one row after TCRdb ran MiXCR on the 5' RACE reads. The table records under 500,000 distinct CDR3 sequences, roughly 20% of them present only once. The sample in question was PBMCs, obtained before the yellow fever booster vaccination. Every receptor here comes from a man aged 18 to 30 who received the YFV17D yellow fever vaccine.

This clonotype was recorded a few times. The chain recombines TRBV20-1 with TRBJ2-1; TRBD2 matches 13 bases. This CDR3 spans 17 amino acids. Germline CDR1 is DFQATT and CDR2 is SNEGSKA (reference sequence). V lost 0 bases, J lost 1 base, and 3 bases stayed unmatched. The CDR3 DNA follows: TGCAGTGCTAGAGATCGACTAGCGGGGGGATCCTACAATGAGCAGTTCTTC. It is translated as CSARDRLAGGSYNEQFF.

J is TRBJ1-2 and V is TRBV7-9, with D unclear. Germline assignment: CDR1 SEHNR and CDR2 FQNEAQ (reference sequence). The V end lost 5 bases, the J end lost 5 bases, and 9 bases lay between the germline ends. The CDR3 is 12 amino acids. The CDR3 coding sequence is TGTGCCAGCAGCAACGAGCGGTATGGCTACACCTTC. It yields the protein CASSNERYGYTF.

The sample holds one count of this clonotype. The chain joins TRBV2 to TRBJ2-7; no definite D call. Trimming removed 3 bases at V and 2 bases at J, with 11 bases between. Per the germline V gene, CDR1 is SNHLY and CDR2 is FYNNEI. The CDR3 runs 14 residues. DNA for the CDR3: TGTGCCAGCAGTGAGGGTCCGGCCGCCTACGAGCAGTACTTC. This gives the protein CASSEGPAAYEQYF.

The gene calls are TRBV10-3 and TRBJ1-1; D unclear. CDR1 and CDR2 (germline): ENHRY, SYGVKD. V dropped 7 bases and J dropped 10 bases, with 13 bases sitting between them. The CDR3 runs to 11 residues. The CDR3, as DNA: TGTGCCATCAAAAACAGCATTGGAGCTTTCTTT. Translated: CAIKNSIGAFF.

The chain combines TRBV12-3 or TRBV12-4 with TRBJ2-3; no clear D gene. The CDR3 loop spans 15 amino acids. V was shortened by 5 bases and J by 6 bases, with 18 bases between the two germline ends. CDR3 sequence reads: CASSGSARRADTQYF. Here the CDR3 DNA reads TGTGCCAGCAGTGGGTCGGCCCGTCGGGCTGATACGCAGTATTTT.

This clonotype was counted only a few times. The J gene is TRBJ1-3, the V gene TRBV4-1; unclear D gene. CDR1 and CDR2 from the germline V gene are MGHRA and YSYEKL. This CDR3 spans 16 amino acids. V shed 1 base and J shed 2 bases, with 12 bases lying between them. The CDR3 DNA reads TGCGCCAGCAGCCAAGCCGCCGTGGATGCTGGAAACACCATATATTTT. Protein product: CASSQAAVDAGNTIYF.

This clonotype was seen only a few times. V is TRBV5-4 and J is TRBJ2-7, with D unresolved. V lost 4 bases, J lost 0 bases, and 8 bases lay in between. Germline values: CDR1 SGHNT, CDR2 YYREEE (reference sequence). The CDR3 totals 13 residues. The DNA of the CDR3 is TGTGCCAGCAGCGATGATATCTCCTACGAGCAGTACTTC. The encoded protein is CASSDDISYEQYF.

This clonotype occurred a few times. The chain couples TRBV7-2 to TRBJ1-2; the D is unclear. Trimming removed 4 bases at V and 1 base at J, with 4 bases between. This CDR3 has 12 amino acids. CDR1 and CDR2 (germline): SGHTA, FQGNSA. The CDR3 nucleotides are TGTGCCAGCAGCTCAGATAACTATGGCTACACCTTC. This encodes CASSSDNYGYTF.

The J gene is TRBJ1-5, the V gene TRBV10-3, with D unclear. The germline V and J ends were trimmed by 11 bases and 2 bases, with 13 bases remaining between them. CDR3 length: 13 amino acids. Germline V gene data show CDR1 as ENHRY and CDR2 as SYGVKD. In DNA, the CDR3 is TGTGCCTCGGCCCGTATGGGCAATCAGCCCCAGCATTTT. Translated: CASARMGNQPQHF.

This clonotype was counted only a few times. V usage is TRBV27 and J usage is TRBJ2-7, with 8 bases that match TRBD2. CDR1 is MNHEY, CDR2 SMNVEV, per germline (reference sequence). Trimming removed 5 bases from V and 2 bases from J; junction bases left unmatched: 2. The CDR3 consists of 13 residues. CDR3 DNA: TGTGCCAGCAGTCCCGGGGGGGCCTACGAGCAGTACGTC. Translated: CASSPGGAYEQYV.

The chain is built from TRBV28 and TRBJ2-7; tentative D call: TRBD2 (6 bases). Looked up from germline, CDR1 is MDHEN and CDR2 is SYDVKM. V was shortened by 2 bases and J by 3 bases, with 8 bases between the two germline ends. The CDR3 spans 13 residues. The CDR3 DNA reads as TGTGCCAGCAGTTTAATGGGGGGCTACGAGCAGTACGTC. Translating gives CASSLMGGYEQYV.

The J gene is TRBJ2-5, the V gene TRBV25-1, with 10 bases fitting TRBD2. J gave up 2 bases and V 5 bases, and 8 bases lay outside the gene matches. Germline loops: CDR1 MGHDK, CDR2 SYGVNS. CDR3 length: 16 residues. CDR3 in amino acids: CASSNSGGLRQETQYF. Here the CDR3 DNA reads TGTGCCAGCAGTAATAGCGGGGGGCTTCGGCAAGAGACCCAGTACTTC.

V and J are TRBV7-9 and TRBJ2-2, with a possible D match to TRBD1 (6 bases). CDR1 is SEHNR, CDR2 FQNEAQ, per germline (reference sequence). This CDR3 is built from 13 residues. CDR3 loop: CASTGYFTGELFF. As DNA, the CDR3 is TGTGCTTCGACAGGATATTTCACCGGGGAGCTGTTTTTT.

Only a few counts were recorded for this clonotype. The chain has TRBV7-9 and TRBJ2-3; the D gene could be TRBD1 or TRBD2 (5 bases each). This CDR3 has 20 amino acids. The germline V gene has CDR1 SEHNR and CDR2 FQNEAQ (reference sequence). Trimming shortened V by 3 bases and J by 6 bases, and 31 bases separated the two germline ends. Here the CDR3 reads CASSFRRDGAIIGRWDTQYF. The CDR3 nucleotides are TGTGCCAGCAGCTTTCGCCGGGACGGAGCGATTATTGGCAGGTGGGATACGCAGTATTTT.

This clonotype was counted between two and nine times. The chain carries TRBV6-2 or TRBV6-3 and TRBJ2-7; D might be TRBD1 (6 bases). CDR3 length: 16 amino acids. Trimming removed 5 bases from V and 3 bases from J, with 20 bases in between. Germline CDR1 reads MNHEY; CDR2 reads SVGEGT. CDR3 protein: CASSNLPGADDYEQYF. The DNA of the CDR3 is TGTGCCAGCAGTAACCTCCCAGGGGCCGACGACTACGAGCAGTACTTC.

A few counts support this clonotype. V gene TRBV29-1 combines with J gene TRBJ2-2; 8 bases match TRBD2. From germline, CDR1 is SQVTM and CDR2 ANQGSEA. The CDR3 is 12 amino acids. V shed 5 bases and J 7 bases; nucleotides not matched to a gene: 3. Here the CDR3 reads CSVPGGGGELFF. DNA of the CDR3: TGCAGCGTTCCCGGGGGGGGCGGGGAGCTGTTTTTT.

The table lists this clonotype with a few counts. The chain links TRBV7-2 to TRBJ2-5; 16 nucleotides line up with TRBD2. V shed 5 bases, J shed 4 bases, and the junction held 10 bases outside the gene matches. The CDR3 consists of 18 residues. Germline V lookup: CDR1 SGHTA, CDR2 FQGNSA. The CDR3 region is CASSDPGLAGGRRETQYF. In DNA form, the CDR3 reads TGTGCCAGCAGCGATCCGGGACTAGCGGGGGGGAGGAGAGAGACCCAGTACTTC. Full variable domain (remainder filled in from reference TRBV7-2 and TRBJ2-5): GAGVSQSPSNKVTEKGKDVELRCDPISGHTALYWYRQSLGQGLEFLIYFQGNSAPDKSGLPSDRFSAERTGGSVSTLTIQRTQQEDSAVYLCASSDPGLAGGRRETQYFGPGTRLLVL.

This clonotype was seen more than once but under ten times. The chain links TRBV7-2 to TRBJ2-7; D may be TRBD1 or TRBD2 (6 bases each). Looked up from germline, CDR1 is SGHTA and CDR2 is FQGNSA. The CDR3 length is 14 residues. Between the trimmed V and J ends, which lost 1 base and 0 bases, there was a span of 7 bases. The CDR3 bases are TGTGCCAGCAGCTTAGGGGGGGCCTCCTACGAGCAGTACGTC. Its protein product is CASSLGGASYEQYV.

This clonotype was seen a handful of times. The chain employs TRBV20-1 and TRBJ2-1; TRBD2 matches at 7 bases. Trimming cost V 1 base and J 0 bases; bases outside gene matches: 3. This CDR3 contains 15 residues. Germline V gives CDR1 DFQATT, CDR2 SNEGSKA (reference sequence). This CDR3 reads CSARVRGDSYNEQFF. In DNA, the CDR3 is TGCAGTGCTAGAGTACGGGGGGACTCCTACAATGAGCAGTTCTTC.

The CDR3 nucleotides read TGTGCCAGCAGTTTAGTCCGGGTTGGGTACTCACCCCTCCACTTT. Its protein product is CASSLVRVGYSPLHF. This rearrangement joins TRBV27 to TRBJ1-6; D is undetermined. This CDR3 region has 15 residues. V was cut by 2 bases and J by 10 bases, with 15 bases left in between. CDR1 and CDR2 from the germline V gene are MNHEY and SMNVEV (reference sequence).

The sample holds many counts of this clonotype. The gene calls are TRBV20-1 and TRBJ1-5; 7 bases align to TRBD1. The junction had 4 bases not matched to a gene; V was cut back by 5 bases and J by 3 bases. This CDR3 region has 13 residues. Germline V gives CDR1 DFQATT, CDR2 SNEGSKA (reference sequence). This CDR3 reads CSARTGVNQPQHF. CDR3 DNA: TGCAGTGCTCGTACAGGGGTCAATCAGCCCCAGCATTTT.

V gene TRBV29-1 combines with J gene TRBJ2-1; D remains unclear. The CDR3 contains 17 residues. The germline V gene has CDR1 SQVTM and CDR2 ANQGSEA. Trimming stripped 1 base from V and 8 bases from J, with 24 bases between. This CDR3 reads CSVEGHRGLLPVDEQFF. In nucleotides, the CDR3 is TGCAGCGTTGAAGGTCACCGCGGTTTGTTGCCTGTCGATGAGCAGTTCTTC.

The chain uses TRBV5-1 and TRBJ2-7; D may be TRBD1 (6 bases). This CDR3 comprises 14 residues. From germline, CDR1 is SGHRS and CDR2 YFSETQ. Trimming removed 3 bases from V and 5 bases from J, with 15 bases in between. The CDR3 spells CASSSSHREDEQYF. Here the CDR3 DNA reads TGCGCCAGCAGCTCGTCACACAGGGAAGACGAGCAGTACTTC.

The chain employs TRBV4-3 and TRBJ2-3; D is ambiguous. Trimming stripped 0 bases from V and 1 base from J, with 17 bases between. The CDR3 is 18 amino acids. Per the germline V gene, CDR1 is LGHNA and CDR2 is YSLEER. This chain's CDR3 is CASSQDPRFDRGTDTQYF. For the CDR3, the DNA is TGCGCCAGCAGCCAAGACCCCCGATTCGATCGGGGCACAGATACGCAGTATTTT.

At least ten counts were recorded for this clonotype. V is TRBV6-5 and J is TRBJ2-5, with 7 bases identical to TRBD2. Germline CDR1 is MNHEY and CDR2 is SVGAGI. The CDR3 loop spans 14 amino acids. Germline trimming cut 4 bases from V and 3 bases from J; bases unmatched to any gene: 5. CDR3 sequence reads: CASSSRGGEETQYF. Here the CDR3 DNA reads TGTGCCAGCAGTTCCCGCGGGGGAGAAGAGACCCAGTACTTC.

CDR3 DNA: TGTGCCAGCAGCCGGCTTCGGGGGGTAGACGGGGAGCTGTTTTTT. Protein: CASSRLRGVDGELFF. The chain combines TRBV7-9 with TRBJ2-2; TRBD2 matches at 7 bases. J gave up 7 bases and V 5 bases, and 10 bases lay outside the gene matches. CDR1 and CDR2 from the germline V gene are SEHNR and FQNEAQ (reference sequence). The CDR3 length is 15 residues.

The CDR3 coding sequence is TGTGCCAGCAGCTTAGTTATTCCCACTGAAGCTTTCTTT. It codes for CASSLVIPTEAFF. The rearrangement links TRBV5-8 to TRBJ1-1; no clear D. V dropped 2 bases and J dropped 4 bases, with 9 bases sitting between them. There are 13 residues in the CDR3. CDR1 is SGHTS, CDR2 YDEGEE, per germline.

This clonotype has a count of ten or more. The rearrangement links TRBV6-2 or TRBV6-3 to TRBJ2-5, with 12 bases identical to TRBD2. The germline V gene encodes CDR1 MNHEY and CDR2 SVGEGT. V dropped 10 bases and J dropped 5; count of bases not matched to a gene: 5. The CDR3 contains 13 residues. This CDR3 is CATRLAGDETQYF. CDR3 sequence (DNA): TGTGCCACCCGACTAGCGGGGGACGAGACCCAGTACTTC.

The J gene is TRBJ1-2, the V gene TRBV6-2 or TRBV6-3, with 7 positions matching TRBD1. The CDR3 length is 15 residues. Germline CDR1 reads MNHEY; CDR2 reads SVGEGT. Losses at the gene ends were 5 bases for V and 3 bases for J; bases not matched to a gene: 9. The CDR3 here is CASSRDRTGDYGYTF. DNA for the CDR3: TGTGCCAGCAGTCGCGACCGTACAGGGGACTATGGCTACACCTTC.

Worth noting for this clonotype: The germline gene is not matched at one end of the junction; a read error may be the cause. This chain links TRBV6-2 or TRBV6-3 with TRBJ2-1; the D is unclear. There are 13 residues in the CDR3. From germline, CDR1 is MNHEY and CDR2 SVGEGT. The CDR3 loop reads CASTPYLSNEKFF. In DNA, the CDR3 is TGTGCCAGTACTCCGTATCTGAGCAATGAGAAGTTCTTC.

The V and J genes are TRBV11-2 and TRBJ2-3; tentatively, D is TRBD1 (6 bases). Trimming cost V 3 bases and J 9 bases, with 13 bases left between them. CDR3 length: 13 residues. CDR1 is SGHAT and CDR2 is FQNNGV in the germline V gene. The CDR3 nucleotides read TGTGCCAGCAGCTTTGGGGACACGATAACGCAGTATTTT. Protein: CASSFGDTITQYF.

The chain links TRBV20-1 to TRBJ2-2, with D unresolved. The V end lost 0 bases, the J end lost 3 bases, and 8 bases lay between the germline ends. The germline V gene has CDR1 DFQATT and CDR2 SNEGSKA (reference sequence). The CDR3 extends over 14 amino acids. Here the CDR3 DNA reads TGCAGTGCTAGAGATTGGGCTTACACCGGGGAGCTGTTTTTT. This gives the protein CSARDWAYTGELFF.